This TCR beta chain derives from a study of CD8 T cells in ankylosing spondylitis. Findings and caveats of the study: Ankylosing spondylitis blood seemed to carry a telltale TCR beta motif made of roughly eight highly homologous variants. CD8+ disease-linked clones were present at relatively low frequencies in blood. According to the report, clones linked to the disease were significantly enriched in matched synovial fluid samples taken from ankylosing spondylitis patients. Existing reports had already noted some motif variants in reactive arthritis synovial fluid and blood.

Between the trimmed V and J ends, which lost 0 bases and 7 bases, there was a span of 7 bases. Germline V lookup: CDR1 SQVTM, CDR2 ANQGSEA. This CDR3 spans 11 amino acids. MiXCR, run by TCRdb on the 5' RACE reads, gives a single entry per CDR3 protein. The repertoire holds 200,000 to 250,000 distinct CDR3 sequences, with 18% as singletons. This clonotype was picked up a small number of times. Its antigen is as yet unknown. The clonotype comes from a male donor with ankylosing spondylitis. Sequenced: blood, either unsorted or a sorted T cell fraction (not recorded which). The chain carries TRBV29-1 and TRBJ2-7, with D unresolved. CDR3 sequence: CSVEDPREQYF. The CDR3 DNA sequence: TGCAGCGTTGAAGATCCGCGGGAGCAGTACTTC.